This is a list of T cell receptor beta chains from one sample in a study of shared clonotypes between healthy human individuals. The data were produced by immunoSEQ multiplex PCR, yet TCRdb's version contains in-frame clones alone and is incomplete. The sample includes 700,000 to 950,000 clones, 90% to 97% of them seen just once. Sequences were obtained from naive CD8+ T cells sorted from blood. The receptor source for this set is a young man in good health. The CDR3 runs from the conserved cysteine through the conserved F or W. The D gene is left open where the match is weak. Only part of the rows carry a size: once, few, many, or a class if the clone is expanded.

D gene,J gene,clone size,V gene,CDR3 protein,CDR3 DNA
TRBD2,TRBJ2-3,.,TRBV9,CASSGAGGGTDTQYF,TGTGCCAGCAGCGGAGCGGGAGGGGGCACAGATACGCAGTATTTT
.,TRBJ2-3,.,TRBV29-1,CSAGQRNTDTQYF,TGCAGCGCAGGACAGCGAAACACAGATACGCAGTATTTT
TRBD2,TRBJ2-5,.,TRBV7-9,CASRTTLAVETQYF,TGTGCCAGCAGGACGACACTAGCGGTGGAGACCCAGTACTTC
.,TRBJ1-3,.,TRBV5-6,CASSNTKAIYF,TGTGCCAGCAGCAACACCAAGGCCATATATTTT
.,TRBJ2-7,.,TRBV7-9,CASSGKDNHEQYF,TGTGCCAGCAGCGGAAAAGACAACCACGAGCAGTACTTC
TRBD2,TRBJ2-2,.,TRBV4-1,CASSQGGLADTNTGELFF,TGCGCCAGCAGCCAAGGGGGACTAGCGGATACGAACACCGGGGAGCTGTTTTTT
.,TRBJ2-1,.,TRBV29-1,CSVEDLGDAYNEQFF,TGCAGCGTTGAAGATCTTGGGGACGCCTACAATGAGCAGTTCTTC
.,TRBJ2-7,.,TRBV6-6,CASSYLAGQDYEQYF,TGTGCCAGCAGTTACCTCGCCGGCCAAGACTACGAGCAGTACTTC
TRBD2,TRBJ2-1,.,TRBV7-9,CASIPAGGPNEQFF,TGTGCCAGCATCCCAGCGGGAGGCCCCAATGAGCAGTTCTTC
TRBD2,TRBJ2-7,.,TRBV28,CASSKPGTSGRSYEQYF,TGTGCCAGCAGTAAGCCCGGGACTAGCGGGAGGAGTTACGAGCAGTACTTC
.,TRBJ1-2,.,TRBV29-1,CSAITGTPFLGYTF,TGCAGCGCGATAACAGGGACCCCCTTCCTTGGCTACACCTTC
.,TRBJ2-5,.,TRBV7-9,CASSLGIGIQYF,TGTGCCAGCAGCTTAGGAATAGGGATCCAGTACTTC
.,TRBJ2-7,few,TRBV14,CASSQEPEDGYEQYF,TGTGCCAGCAGCCAAGAGCCGGAGGACGGGTACGAGCAGTACTTC